Given below is one T cell receptor beta chain in context. Per the germline V gene, CDR1 is SGHTA and CDR2 is FQGNSA. With 2 bases removed from V and 2 bases from J, the gap between germline ends came to 6 bases. The CDR3 has 13 amino acids. Input was 2 ug genomic DNA, or all available if less. The PCR used 60 V beta and 13 J beta primers. Assay: immunoSEQ multiplex PCR; the TCRdb copy retains only in-frame clones and omits some. Of about 99,000 clones in the sample, 75% to 85% were seen once. The sample belongs to a study of glioma-infiltrating T cells after dendritic cell vaccination. Across the study: Three intradermal dendritic cell vaccine injections were given every two weeks.

The chain employs TRBV7-2 and TRBJ2-5; the D is unclear. This receptor was obtained from a human donor with glioblastoma. Sequencing was performed on blood, taken before dendritic cell vaccination. CDR3 coding DNA: TGTGCCAGCAGCTTACTCAGACAAGAGACCCAGTACTTC. Protein sequence: CASSLLRQETQYF.